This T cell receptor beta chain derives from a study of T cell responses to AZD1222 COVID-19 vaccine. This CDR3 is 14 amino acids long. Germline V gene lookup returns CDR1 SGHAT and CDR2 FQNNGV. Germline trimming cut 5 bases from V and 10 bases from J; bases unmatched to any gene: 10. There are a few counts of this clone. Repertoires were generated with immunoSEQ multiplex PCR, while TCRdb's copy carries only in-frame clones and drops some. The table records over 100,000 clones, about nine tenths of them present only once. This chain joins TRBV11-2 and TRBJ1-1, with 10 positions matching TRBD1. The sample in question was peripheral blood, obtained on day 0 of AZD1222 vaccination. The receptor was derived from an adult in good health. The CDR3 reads CASSPPGQGSGAFF. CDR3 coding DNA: TGTGCCAGCAGCCCCCCGGGACAGGGGTCGGGAGCTTTCTTT.